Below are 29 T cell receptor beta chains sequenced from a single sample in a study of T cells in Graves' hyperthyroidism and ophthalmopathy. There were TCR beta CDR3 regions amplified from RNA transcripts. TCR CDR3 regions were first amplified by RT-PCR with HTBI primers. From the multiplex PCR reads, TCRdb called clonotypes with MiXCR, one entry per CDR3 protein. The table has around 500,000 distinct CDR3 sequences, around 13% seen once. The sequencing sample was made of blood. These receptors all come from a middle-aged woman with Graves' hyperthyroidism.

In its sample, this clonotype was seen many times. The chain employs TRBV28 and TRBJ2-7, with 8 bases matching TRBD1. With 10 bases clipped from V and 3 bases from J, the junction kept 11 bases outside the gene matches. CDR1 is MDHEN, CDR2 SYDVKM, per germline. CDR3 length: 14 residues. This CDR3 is CATQTGALIYEQYF. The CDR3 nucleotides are TGTGCCACCCAGACAGGGGCATTGATCTACGAGCAGTACTTC.

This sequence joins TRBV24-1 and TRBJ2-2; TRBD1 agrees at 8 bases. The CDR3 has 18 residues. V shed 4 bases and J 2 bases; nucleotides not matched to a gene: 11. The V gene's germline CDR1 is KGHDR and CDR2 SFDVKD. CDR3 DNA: TGTGCCACCAGTGACCCTGGACAGGGAATAATTAACACCGGGGAGCTGTTTTTT. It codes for CATSDPGQGIINTGELFF.

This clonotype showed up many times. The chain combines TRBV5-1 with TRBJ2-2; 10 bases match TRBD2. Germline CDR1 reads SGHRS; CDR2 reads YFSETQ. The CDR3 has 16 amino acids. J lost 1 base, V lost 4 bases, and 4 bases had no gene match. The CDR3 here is CASSKTSGKNTGELFF. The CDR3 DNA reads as TGCGCCAGCAGCAAAACTAGCGGGAAGAACACCGGGGAGCTGTTTTTT.

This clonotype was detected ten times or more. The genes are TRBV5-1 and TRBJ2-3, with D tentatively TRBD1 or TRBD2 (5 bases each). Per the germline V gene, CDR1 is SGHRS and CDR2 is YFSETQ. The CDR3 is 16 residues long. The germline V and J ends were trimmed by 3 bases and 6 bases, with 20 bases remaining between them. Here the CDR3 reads CASSWPRDRDFDTQYF. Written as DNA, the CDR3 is TGCGCCAGCAGCTGGCCCCGGGACCGCGATTTTGATACGCAGTATTTT. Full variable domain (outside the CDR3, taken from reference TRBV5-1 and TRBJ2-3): KAGVTQTPRYLIKTRGQQVTLSCSPISGHRSVSWYQQTPGQGLQFLFEYFSETQRNKGNFPGRFSGRQFSNSRSEMNVSTLELGDSALYLCASSWPRDRDFDTQYFGPGTRLTVL.

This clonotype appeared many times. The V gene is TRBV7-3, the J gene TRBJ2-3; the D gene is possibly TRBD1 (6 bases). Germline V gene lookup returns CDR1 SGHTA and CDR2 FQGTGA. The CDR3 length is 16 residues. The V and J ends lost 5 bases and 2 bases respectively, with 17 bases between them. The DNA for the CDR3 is TGTGCCAGCAGCGCTTCCCCAGGGGATTTCACAGATACGCAGTATTTT. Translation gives CASSASPGDFTDTQYF.

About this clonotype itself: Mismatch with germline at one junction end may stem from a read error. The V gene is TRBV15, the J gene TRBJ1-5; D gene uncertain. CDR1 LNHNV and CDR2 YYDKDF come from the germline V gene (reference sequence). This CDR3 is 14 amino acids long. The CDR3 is CTTSRDKVNQPQHF. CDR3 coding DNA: TGTACCACCAGCAGAGATAAAGTAAACCAGCCCCAGCATTTT.

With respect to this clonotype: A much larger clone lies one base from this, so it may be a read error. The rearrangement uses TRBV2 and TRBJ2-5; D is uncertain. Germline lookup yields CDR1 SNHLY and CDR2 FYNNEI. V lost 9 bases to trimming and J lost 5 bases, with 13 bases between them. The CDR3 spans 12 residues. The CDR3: CASCPAPETQYF. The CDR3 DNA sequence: TGTGCCAGTTGCCCAGCCCCGGAGACCCAGTACTTC.

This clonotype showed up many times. CDR3 residues: CALRTASGANVLTF. The CDR3 DNA is TGTGCCTTGAGGACAGCCTCTGGGGCCAACGTCCTGACTTTC. J is TRBJ2-6 and V is TRBV30, with D tentatively TRBD1 (6 bases). Deletions cut 7 bases from V and 0 bases from J, with 10 bases between. The germline V gene has CDR1 GTSNPN and CDR2 SVGIG (reference sequence). The CDR3 length is 14 residues.

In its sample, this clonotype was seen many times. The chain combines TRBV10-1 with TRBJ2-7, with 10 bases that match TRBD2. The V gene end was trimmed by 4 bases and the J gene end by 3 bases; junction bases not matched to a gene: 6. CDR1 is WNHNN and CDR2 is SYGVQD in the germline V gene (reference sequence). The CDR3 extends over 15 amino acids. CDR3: CASSGASGSVYEQYF. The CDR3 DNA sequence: TGCGCCAGCAGTGGGGCTAGCGGGAGTGTCTACGAGCAGTACTTC.

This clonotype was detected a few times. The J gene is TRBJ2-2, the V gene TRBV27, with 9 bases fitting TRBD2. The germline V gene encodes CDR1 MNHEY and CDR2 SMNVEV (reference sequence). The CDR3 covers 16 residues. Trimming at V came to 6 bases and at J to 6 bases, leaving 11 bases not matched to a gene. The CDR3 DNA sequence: TGTGCCAGCAGCCTCCCGGCTAGCGGGAAGGCCGGGGAGCTGTTTTTT. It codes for CASSLPASGKAGELFF.

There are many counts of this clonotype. CDR3 residues: CASSGSPGQGVEKLFF. The CDR3, as DNA: TGTGCCAGCAGTGGATCACCGGGACAGGGTGTTGAAAAACTGTTTTTT. The V call is TRBV6-1, the J call TRBJ1-4, with TRBD1 matching over 9 bases. Germline CDR1 is MNHNS and CDR2 is SASEGT. Germline trimming cut 4 bases from V and 7 bases from J; bases unmatched to any gene: 10. CDR3 length: 16 residues.

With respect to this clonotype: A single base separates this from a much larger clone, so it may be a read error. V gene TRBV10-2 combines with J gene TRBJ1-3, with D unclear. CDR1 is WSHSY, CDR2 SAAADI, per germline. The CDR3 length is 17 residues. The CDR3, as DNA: TGCGCCAGCAGTACGGGCTCGGGCGGTTACTCTGGAAACACCATACATTTT. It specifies CASSTGSGGYSGNTIHF.

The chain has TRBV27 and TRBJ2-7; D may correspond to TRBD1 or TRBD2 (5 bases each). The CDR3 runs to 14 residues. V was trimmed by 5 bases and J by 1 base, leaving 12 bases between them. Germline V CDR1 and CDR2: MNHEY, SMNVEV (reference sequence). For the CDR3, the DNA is TGTGCCAGCAGTACCGGGACCCTATCCTACGAGCAGTACTTC. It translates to CASSTGTLSYEQYF.

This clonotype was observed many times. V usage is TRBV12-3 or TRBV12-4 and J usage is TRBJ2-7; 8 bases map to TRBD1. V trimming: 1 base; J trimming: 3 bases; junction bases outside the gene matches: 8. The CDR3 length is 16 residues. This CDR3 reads CASSLGGDRGYYEQYF. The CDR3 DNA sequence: TGTGCCAGCAGTTTAGGGGGCGACAGGGGCTACTACGAGCAGTACTTC.

CDR3 bases: TGTGCCAGCATTGGCGGGGGCGATCTGATAGATACGCAGTATTTT. As protein: CASIGGGDLIDTQYF. This chain joins TRBV6-1 and TRBJ2-3, with TRBD2 as a possible D gene (7 bases). V lost 7 bases to trimming and J lost 5 bases, with 19 bases between them. There are 15 residues in the CDR3. Per germline, CDR1 MNHNS and CDR2 SASEGT.

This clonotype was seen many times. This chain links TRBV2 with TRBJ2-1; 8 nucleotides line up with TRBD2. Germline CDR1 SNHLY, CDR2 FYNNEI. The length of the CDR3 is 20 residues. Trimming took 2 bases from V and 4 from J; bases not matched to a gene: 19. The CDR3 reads CASSERLKVMREDRYNEQFF. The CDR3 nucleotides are TGTGCCAGCAGTGAACGGCTGAAGGTTATGCGGGAGGACCGGTACAATGAGCAGTTCTTC.

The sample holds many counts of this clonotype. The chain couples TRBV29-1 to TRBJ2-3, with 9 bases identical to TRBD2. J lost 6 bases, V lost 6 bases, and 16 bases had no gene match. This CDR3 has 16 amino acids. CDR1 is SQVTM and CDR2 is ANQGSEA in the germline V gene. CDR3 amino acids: CSVKGALSGRLDTQYF. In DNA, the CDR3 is TGCAGCGTCAAGGGGGCGCTCAGCGGGAGGTTGGATACGCAGTATTTT.

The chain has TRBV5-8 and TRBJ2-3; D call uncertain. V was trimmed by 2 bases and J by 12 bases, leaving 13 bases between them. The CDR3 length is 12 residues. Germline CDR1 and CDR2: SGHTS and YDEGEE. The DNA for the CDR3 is TGTGCCAGCAGCTTAGGACCCCAGGCCCAGTATTTT. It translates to CASSLGPQAQYF. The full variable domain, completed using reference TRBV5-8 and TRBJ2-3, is EAGVTQSPTHLIKTRGQQATLRCSPISGHTSVYWYQQALGLGLQFLLWYDEGEERNRGNFPPRFSGRQFPNYSSELNVNALELEDSALYLCASSLGPQAQYFGPGTRLTVL.

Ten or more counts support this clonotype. DNA for the CDR3: TGTGCCAGCAAAGGAGGAGAGACCCAGTACTTC. This sequence encodes CASKGGETQYF. The chain carries TRBV28 and TRBJ2-5, with D possibly being TRBD2 (5 bases). This CDR3 comprises 11 residues. V shed 7 bases and J shed 4 bases, with 7 bases lying between them. CDR1 is MDHEN and CDR2 is SYDVKM in the germline V gene.

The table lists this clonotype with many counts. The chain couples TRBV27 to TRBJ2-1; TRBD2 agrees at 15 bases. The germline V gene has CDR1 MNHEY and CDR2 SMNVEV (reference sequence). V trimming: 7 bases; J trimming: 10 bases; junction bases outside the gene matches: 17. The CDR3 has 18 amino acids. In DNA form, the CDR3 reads TGTGCCAGCACCGTCACGGTACCGGGACTAGCGGGAGGCAACGAGCAGTTCTTC. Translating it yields CASTVTVPGLAGGNEQFF.

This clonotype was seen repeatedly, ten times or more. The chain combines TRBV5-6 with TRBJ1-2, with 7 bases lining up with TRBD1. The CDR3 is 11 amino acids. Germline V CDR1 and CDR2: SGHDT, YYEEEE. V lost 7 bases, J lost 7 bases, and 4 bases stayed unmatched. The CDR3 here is CASSQGPGYTF. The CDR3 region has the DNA TGTGCCAGCTCACAGGGGCCTGGCTACACCTTC.

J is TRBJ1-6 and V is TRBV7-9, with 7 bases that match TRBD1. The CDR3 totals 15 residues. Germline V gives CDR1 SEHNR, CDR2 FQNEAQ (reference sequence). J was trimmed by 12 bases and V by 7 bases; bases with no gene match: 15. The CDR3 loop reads CASTTTLTGRGPLHF. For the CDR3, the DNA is TGTGCCAGCACCACCACATTGACAGGGCGCGGACCCCTCCACTTT.

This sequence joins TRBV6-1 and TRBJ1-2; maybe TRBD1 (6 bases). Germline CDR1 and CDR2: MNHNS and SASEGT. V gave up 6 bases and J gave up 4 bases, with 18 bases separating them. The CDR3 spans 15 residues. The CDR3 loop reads CASSRAIGGSYGYTF. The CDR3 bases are TGTGCCAGCAGCCGCGCTATAGGGGGTTCCTATGGCTACACCTTC.

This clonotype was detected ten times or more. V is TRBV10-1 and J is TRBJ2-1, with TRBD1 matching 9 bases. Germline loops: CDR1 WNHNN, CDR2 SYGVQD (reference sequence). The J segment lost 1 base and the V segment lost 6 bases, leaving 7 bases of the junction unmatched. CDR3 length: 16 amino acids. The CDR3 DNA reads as TGCGCCAGCAGCCCTAGACAGGGGGTATCCTACAATGAGCAGTTCTTC. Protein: CASSPRQGVSYNEQFF.

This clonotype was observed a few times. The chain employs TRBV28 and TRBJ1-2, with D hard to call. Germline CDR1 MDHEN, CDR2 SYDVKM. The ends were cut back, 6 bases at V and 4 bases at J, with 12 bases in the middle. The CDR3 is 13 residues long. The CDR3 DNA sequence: TGTGCCAGCAGCAATACTGACGGCTATGGCTACACCTTC. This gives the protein CASSNTDGYGYTF.

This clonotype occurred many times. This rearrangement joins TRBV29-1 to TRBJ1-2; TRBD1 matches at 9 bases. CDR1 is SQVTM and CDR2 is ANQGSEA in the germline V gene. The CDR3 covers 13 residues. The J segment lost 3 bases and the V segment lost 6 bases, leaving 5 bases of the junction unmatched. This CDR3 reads CSVRTGEDYGYTF. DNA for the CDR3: TGCAGCGTCCGGACAGGGGAGGACTATGGCTACACCTTC.

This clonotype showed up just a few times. CDR3 sequence reads: CASALGGRGETQYF. The CDR3 DNA reads TGTGCCAGCGCTCTTGGAGGGAGGGGAGAGACCCAGTACTTC. V and J are TRBV28 and TRBJ2-5, with 7 bases aligning to TRBD2. Germline values: CDR1 MDHEN, CDR2 SYDVKM. The CDR3 contains 14 residues. The junction had 10 bases not matched to a gene; V was cut back by 8 bases and J by 4 bases.

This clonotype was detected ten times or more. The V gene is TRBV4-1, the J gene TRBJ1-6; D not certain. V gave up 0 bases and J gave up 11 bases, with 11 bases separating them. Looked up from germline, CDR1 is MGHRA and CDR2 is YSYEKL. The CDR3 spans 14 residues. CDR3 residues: CASSQEGGRAPLHF. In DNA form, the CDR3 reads TGCGCCAGCAGCCAAGAGGGCGGGAGGGCACCCCTCCACTTT.

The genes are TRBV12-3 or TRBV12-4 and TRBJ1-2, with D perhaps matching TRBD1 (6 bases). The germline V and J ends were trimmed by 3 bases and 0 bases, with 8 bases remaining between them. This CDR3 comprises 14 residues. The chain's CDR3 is CASSFRGANYGYTF. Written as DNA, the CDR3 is TGTGCCAGCAGTTTCAGGGGAGCTAACTATGGCTACACCTTC.